These T cell receptor beta chains were read from a single sample in a study of early T cells in non-severe SARS-CoV-2 infection. TCRdb reprocessed the 5' RACE reads with MiXCR, giving one entry per CDR3 protein. Of tens of thousands of distinct CDR3 sequences detected, more than 8.5% appear once; the ten largest clones hold 17%. What was sequenced was whole blood. The receptors originated from an adult who was a healthcare worker with PCR-confirmed SARS-CoV-2 infection or an uninfected control (not recorded which). The CDR3 runs from the conserved cysteine through the conserved F or W. The D gene is left open where the match is weak. For some rows the clone size is stated as once, few or many, or as a class when expanded; others skip it.

few	13	-	TRBJ2-1	TRBV19	CASSYLERGEQFF	TGTGCCAGTAGTTACCTAGAGAGAGGTGAGCAGTTCTTC
many	13	-	TRBJ2-7	TRBV4-3	CASSPGPSYEQYF	TGCGCCAGCAGCCCCGGGCCCTCCTACGAGCAGTACTTC
few	11	-	TRBJ1-5	TRBV28	CASSLGGTQHF	TGTGCCAGCAGTTTGGGAGGGACCCAGCATTTT
few	13	-	TRBJ2-3	TRBV11-2	CASSPGVGDTQYF	TGTGCCAGCAGTCCCGGGGTCGGGGATACGCAGTATTTT
few	14	-	TRBJ1-2	TRBV19	CASSIEGSRRGYTF	TGTGCCAGTAGTATAGAGGGCTCCAGAAGGGGCTACACCTTC
many	14	-	TRBJ2-5	TRBV6-1	CASSRPDNQETQYF	TGTGCCAGCAGCCGCCCGGACAACCAAGAGACCCAGTACTTC
many	16	TRBD2	TRBJ2-1	TRBV4-2	CASSQLSGVLAVEQFF	TGTGCCAGCAGCCAACTTAGCGGGGTGCTGGCGGTCGAGCAGTTCTTC
many	15	TRBD1	TRBJ1-2	TRBV28	CASSFQDRDSYGYTF	TGTGCCAGCAGTTTTCAAGATCGGGACAGCTATGGCTACACCTTC
many	14	-	TRBJ1-1	TRBV4-2	CASSQGGQGTEAFF	TGTGCCAGCAGCCAAGGGGGGCAGGGCACTGAAGCTTTCTTT
-	14	-	TRBJ1-2	TRBV27	CASSFNQKYYGYTF	TGTGCCAGCAGTTTTAATCAGAAGTACTATGGCTACACCTTC
-	15	-	TRBJ2-7	TRBV6-2/TRBV6-3	CASRSGHATTYEQYF	TGTGCCAGCAGATCTGGACATGCGACTACCTACGAGCAGTACTTC
few	10	-	TRBJ2-4	TRBV20-1	CSAPRDIQYF	TGCAGTGCTCCCCGGGACATTCAGTACTTC
many	16	-	TRBJ2-5	TRBV20-1	CSATPGVAEVQETQYF	TGCAGTGCTACCCCCGGAGTAGCGGAAGTCCAAGAGACCCAGTACTTC
many	12	-	TRBJ2-5	TRBV7-6	CASSLLAETQYF	TGTGCCAGCAGCTTATTGGCGGAGACCCAGTACTTC
many	19	TRBD2	TRBJ2-1	TRBV20-1	CSARDRDSGAPPSYNEQFF	TGCAGTGCTAGAGATCGGGATAGCGGGGCCCCACCGTCCTACAATGAGCAGTTCTTC
few	12	-	TRBJ2-7	TRBV6-6	CASSYSKWQQYF	TGTGCCAGCAGTTACTCGAAGTGGCAGCAGTACTTC
few	14	TRBD1	TRBJ2-3	TRBV7-2	CASSPRQGPDTQYF	TGTGCCAGCAGCCCGAGACAGGGCCCAGATACGCAGTATTTT
many	13	TRBD1	TRBJ1-1	TRBV6-2/TRBV6-3	CASSRQGNTEAFF	TGTGCCAGCAGTAGACAGGGGAACACTGAAGCTTTCTTT
many	14	TRBD2	TRBJ2-1	TRBV7-2	CASSLAGGSNEQFF	TGTGCCAGCAGCTTAGCGGGAGGGAGCAATGAGCAGTTCTTC
few	14	-	TRBJ1-5	TRBV20-1	CSAWEGTDSQPQHF	TGCAGTGCTTGGGAGGGGACGGATTCTCAGCCCCAGCATTTT
few	14	-	TRBJ2-5	TRBV2	CASSVVNRQETQYF	TGTGCCAGCAGTGTTGTTAACAGACAAGAGACCCAGTACTTC
-	13	-	TRBJ1-1	TRBV10-3	CAIRQDLNTEAFF	TGTGCCATCCGGCAGGACTTGAACACTGAAGCTTTCTTT
-	14	-	TRBJ2-5	TRBV20-1	CSAPSGRAGETQYF	TGCAGTGCCCCCTCCGGACGGGCTGGGGAGACCCAGTACTTC
-	15	-	TRBJ1-1	TRBV5-4	CASNRDPSTNTEAFF	TGTGCCAGCAATCGTGACCCTAGCACGAACACTGAAGCTTTCTTT
-	18	TRBD1	TRBJ1-5	TRBV7-8	CASSLFGSRGRINQPQHF	TGTGCCAGCAGCTTATTTGGATCCAGGGGGAGAATCAATCAGCCCCAGCATTTT
many	13	-	TRBJ1-1	TRBV29-1	CSEGGNGSPEAFF	TGCAGCGAGGGAGGGAACGGTAGCCCTGAAGCTTTCTTT
many	16	-	TRBJ2-1	TRBV14	CASSRVGASENNEQFF	TGTGCCAGCAGCCGAGTGGGCGCTAGCGAGAACAATGAGCAGTTCTTC
-	16	TRBD1	TRBJ1-5	TRBV5-1	CASSLTGGESNQPQHF	TGCGCCAGCAGCTTGACAGGGGGAGAGAGCAATCAGCCCCAGCATTTT
-	12	-	TRBJ2-1	TRBV5-4	CASSLSHNEQFF	TGTGCCAGCAGCTTGAGTCACAATGAGCAGTTCTTC
-	14	TRBD2	TRBJ2-5	TRBV12-3/TRBV12-4	CASNRESGMETQYF	TGTGCCAGCAACCGGGAGAGCGGGATGGAGACCCAGTACTTC
many	14	TRBD2	TRBJ2-7	TRBV20-1	CSARGTSGSYEQYF	TGCAGTGCTAGAGGGACTAGCGGGAGCTACGAGCAGTACTTC
few	15	-	TRBJ1-2	TRBV4-1	CASSQAGRGSGGYTF	TGCGCCAGCAGCCAAGCCGGACGGGGATCTGGGGGCTACACCTTC
many	18	TRBD2	TRBJ2-1	TRBV2	CASSKTNPLAGKYNEQFF	TGTGCCAGCAGTAAAACAAACCCCCTAGCGGGAAAATACAATGAGCAGTTCTTC
few	15	TRBD1	TRBJ1-6	TRBV5-4	CASSPGDRGRSPLHF	TGTGCCAGCAGCCCAGGGGACAGGGGTCGATCACCCCTCCACTTT
many	15	-	TRBJ1-5	TRBV28	CASSLIGNVRQPQHF	TGTGCCAGCAGTTTGATTGGAAACGTAAGGCAGCCCCAGCATTTT
few	14	-	TRBJ1-4	TRBV12-3/TRBV12-4	CASSLSTTNEKLFF	TGTGCCAGCAGTTTGAGCACGACTAATGAAAAACTGTTTTTT
many	14	-	TRBJ1-4	TRBV28	CASHQGRGREKLFF	TGTGCCAGCCACCAAGGCCGGGGCAGGGAAAAACTGTTTTTT
few	13	-	TRBJ2-7	TRBV5-6	CASSRDIAYEQYF	TGTGCCAGCAGTCGTGACATAGCCTACGAGCAGTACTTC
many	15	-	TRBJ2-7	TRBV6-5	CASSYSTGYSYEQYF	TGTGCCAGCAGTTACTCGACAGGTTATTCCTACGAGCAGTACTTC
many	15	TRBD1	TRBJ1-5	TRBV6-2/TRBV6-3	CASRSGQTINQPQHF	TGTGCCAGCAGGTCGGGACAGACAATCAATCAGCCCCAGCATTTT
-	15	TRBD1	TRBJ2-1	TRBV9	CASSQGQGPYNEQFF	TGTGCCAGCAGCCAAGGACAGGGGCCATACAATGAGCAGTTCTTC
few	13	TRBD2	TRBJ2-7	TRBV20-1	CSAGLAGVHEQYF	TGCAGTGCGGGGCTAGCGGGAGTCCACGAGCAGTACTTC
many	17	TRBD2	TRBJ2-3	TRBV29-1	CSAAPGLAGVKADTQYF	TGCAGCGCGGCTCCGGGACTAGCGGGAGTAAAGGCAGATACGCAGTATTTT
few	12	TRBD1	TRBJ2-7	TRBV7-9	CASSYDRDEQYF	TGTGCCAGCAGCTACGACAGGGACGAGCAGTACTTC
many	16	-	TRBJ2-1	TRBV18	CASSIRPPSGASEQFF	TGTGCCAGCTCAATCCGTCCCCCGTCGGGGGCCAGTGAGCAGTTCTTC
many	17	TRBD2	TRBJ2-2	TRBV11-3	CASSLELAGVRAGELFF	TGTGCCAGCAGCTTAGAACTAGCGGGAGTAAGAGCCGGGGAGCTGTTTTTT
-	14	-	TRBJ1-1	TRBV7-2	CASRHTGTRLEAFF	TGTGCCAGCAGACACACCGGGACGAGGTTGGAAGCTTTCTTT
-	13	-	TRBJ1-6	TRBV7-2	CASSSDSNSPLHF	TGTGCCAGCAGCTCGGACAGTAATTCACCCCTCCACTTT
many	14	-	TRBJ2-2	TRBV11-2	CASSSPGGIRELFF	TGTGCCAGCAGCTCCCCCGGGGGCATACGGGAGCTGTTTTTT
few	15	TRBD1	TRBJ1-1	TRBV6-5	CASSGWTGGDTEAFF	TGTGCCAGCAGTGGATGGACAGGGGGGGACACTGAAGCTTTCTTT
many	16	-	TRBJ2-1	TRBV7-3	CASSLTTGTYYNEQFF	TGTGCCAGCAGCTTAACGACAGGCACCTACTACAATGAGCAGTTCTTC
-	13	-	TRBJ2-5	TRBV5-1	CASSFEGMETQYF	TGCGCCAGCAGCTTCGAGGGAATGGAGACCCAGTACTTC
many	18	-	TRBJ1-2	TRBV4-3	CASSQAGATWLSNYGYTF	TGCGCCAGCAGCCAAGCTGGGGCGACGTGGCTATCTAACTATGGCTACACCTTC
many	15	TRBD2	TRBJ2-5	TRBV12-3/TRBV12-4	CASRRSGRIGETQYF	TGTGCCAGCAGGAGGAGCGGGAGGATTGGAGAGACCCAGTACTTC
many	14	TRBD1	TRBJ2-7	TRBV18	CASSPPDRGNEQYF	TGTGCCAGCTCACCACCTGACAGGGGAAACGAGCAGTACTTC
once	14	TRBD2	TRBJ2-7	TRBV20-1	CSARNRLAGDEQYF	TGCAGTGCTAGAAACCGACTAGCGGGAGACGAGCAGTACTTC
few	13	-	TRBJ2-5	TRBV25-1	CASSVGGIETQYF	TGTGCCAGCAGTGTCGGGGGTATCGAGACCCAGTACTTC
many	15	-	TRBJ1-6	TRBV28	CASSLGTNGMSPLHF	TGTGCCAGCAGCCTGGGAACAAACGGAATGTCACCCCTCCACTTT
many	14	TRBD2	TRBJ2-7	TRBV28	CASSRLAGVVEQYF	TGTGCCAGCAGTAGACTAGCGGGAGTGGTAGAGCAGTACTTC